Listed below are T cell receptor beta chains from one sample, sequenced in a study of glioma-infiltrating T cells after dendritic cell vaccination. Data came from immunoSEQ multiplex PCR; TCRdb stores just in-frame clones and leaves some out. This sample yields 91,000 or so clones, of which 75% to 90% are seen a single time; 4.5% to 5.5% belongs to the top ten. The material was blood, obtained after dendritic cell vaccination. The receptors were gathered from a human donor with glioblastoma. The CDR3 runs from the conserved cysteine through the conserved F or W. Clone size is not always given. Where it is, it says once, few, many or a class for expanded clones.

cdr3_aa: CASSLERGAPWTGELFF; j_call: TRBJ2-2; clone_size: NA; v_call: TRBV5-1
cdr3_aa: CAWSIGGQLFF; j_call: TRBJ1-4; clone_size: NA; v_call: TRBV30
cdr3_aa: CASSEASGYGYTF; j_call: TRBJ1-2; clone_size: NA; v_call: TRBV6-1
cdr3_aa: CASSLNGRGPGNTIYF; j_call: TRBJ1-3; clone_size: few; v_call: TRBV7-3
cdr3_aa: CASSLVGESFDEQFF; j_call: TRBJ2-1; clone_size: few; v_call: TRBV5-1
cdr3_aa: CASSLTSYNEQFF; j_call: TRBJ2-1; clone_size: NA; v_call: TRBV5-1
cdr3_aa: CASKPQGTSYEQYF; j_call: NA; clone_size: NA; v_call: TRBV5-6
cdr3_aa: CASNIRAGGYEQYF; j_call: NA; clone_size: NA; v_call: TRBV19
cdr3_aa: CAISESPGRGNTEAFF; j_call: TRBJ1-1; clone_size: NA; v_call: TRBV10-3
cdr3_aa: CASSTGTASREKLFF; j_call: TRBJ1-4; clone_size: NA; v_call: TRBV19
cdr3_aa: CASSIAAGGPDTQYF; j_call: TRBJ2-3; clone_size: NA; v_call: TRBV19
cdr3_aa: CAWSFNRNTEAFF; j_call: TRBJ1-1; clone_size: NA; v_call: TRBV30
cdr3_aa: CSVETWDRVRNGYTF; j_call: TRBJ1-2; clone_size: NA; v_call: TRBV29-1
cdr3_aa: CASSLDPTASYEQYF; j_call: TRBJ2-7; clone_size: few; v_call: TRBV5-1
cdr3_aa: CASSLLSLNTEAFF; j_call: TRBJ1-1; clone_size: NA; v_call: TRBV5-1
cdr3_aa: CASSLDGGRYEQYF; j_call: TRBJ2-7; clone_size: NA; v_call: TRBV7-9
cdr3_aa: CASSQDTGRLAVNTEAFF; j_call: TRBJ1-1; clone_size: NA; v_call: TRBV4-2
cdr3_aa: CASSRWANTEAFF; j_call: TRBJ1-1; clone_size: NA; v_call: TRBV27
cdr3_aa: CAISELAGGFDTQYF; j_call: TRBJ2-3; clone_size: NA; v_call: TRBV10-3
cdr3_aa: CASSLRDYGKNIQYF; j_call: TRBJ2-4; clone_size: NA; v_call: TRBV5-1
cdr3_aa: CASSNRTVNTGELFF; j_call: TRBJ2-2; clone_size: NA; v_call: TRBV5-1
cdr3_aa: CASSAPTSGNYNEQFF; j_call: TRBJ2-1; clone_size: NA; v_call: TRBV5-1
cdr3_aa: CASSEALSEQYF; j_call: TRBJ2-7; clone_size: NA; v_call: TRBV6-1